This paragraph covers one TCR beta chain sequence. Its target antigen remains unknown. No much larger clonotype is one base removed from it; base qualities were not supplied. This record belongs to a study of blood T cells in healthy people across ages (dated by TCRdb to between 2014 and 2016). Regarding the research as a whole: In model experiments, template switching captured about one uniquely barcoded TCR beta cDNA molecule for every two T cells. The donors were split into four age groups: young (average around 17 years), middle-aged (nearly 40), aged (about 56) and long-lived (more than 80). Using deep sequencing normalized with unique cDNA molecular identifiers, the study measured how TCR beta repertoire diversity changes with age. Two additional independent replicas of 1 million unique cDNA reads from the same blood draw were analyzed for two donors (one aged 18 to 30 and one aged 80 or older). To avoid experimental bias, donors of different ages were spread randomly across the sequencing lanes.

The library was prepared using 5' RACE. These reads were obtained on an Illumina HiSeq 2500. A second roughly 6 to 12 cycle PCR used a sample-barcoded 5' primer and a J-beta primer mix. A template-switch 5' adaptor carrying 12 random nucleotides introduced a unique molecular identifier onto each TCR beta cDNA molecule. Each sample yielded at least 3 million CDR3-containing paired-end reads. All of the RNA was converted into first-strand cDNA using the Mint cDNA synthesis kit, with a TRBC-specific oligonucleotide serving as the primer. After uracil-DNA glycosylase treatment, a first 18-cycle PCR used universal primers M1SS and BC2_uni_R on all cDNA. The authors' pipeline ran thus. Each sample was normalized by randomly selecting 1 million high-quality reads, each carrying a distinct molecular identifier. Instead of being binned into consensus sequences, reads that shared molecular identifiers were thrown out. MiTCR, set to a Q25 quality threshold and the strictest error-elimination algorithm, was used for CDR3 identification, clonotype clustering and error correction. Lower-bound total TCR beta diversity was estimated with a nonparametric unseen species model using Euler transformation. In-frame beta chains were kept once TCRdb had trimmed the public reads at Q25 with fastp and called clones with MiXCR. Every entry covers one CDR3 protein and lists the most common genes and DNA from its rows. The V and J calls here are based on TCRdb, not the publication. The sample table shows 750,000 to 950,000 distinct CDR3 sequences, and roughly 53% are seen once. The ten largest clones take up approximately 41% of the sample.

The donors were under 40 Caucasian individuals from Russia, aged roughly 6 to 100 years, who were systemically healthy. Ten milliliters of peripheral blood were drawn from each donor into EDTA-treated Vacutainer tubes. Ficoll-Paque density-gradient centrifugation was used to isolate PBMCs, with at least 6.5 million per sample. Trizol reagent was used to extract total RNA from PBMCs, with at least 6 micrograms per sample. For every donor, flow cytometry on a PBMC aliquot measured the percentage of naive CD45RAhigh/CD27high T cells. Broader findings and caveats from the paper: Donor CMV infection status was unknown, potentially confounding age-related changes in expanded clonotypes. Observed TCR beta diversity per million T cells fell roughly linearly with age, and a significant reduction was already apparent by age around 36. Compared with the aged group, the long-lived group had more naive CD4+ T cells, fewer expanded clones and increased TCR diversity, a pattern suggesting age selection. A strong correlation was found between observed TCR beta diversity and the percentage of naive T cells measured by flow cytometry. Estimates of total diversity based on one million sequenced T cells were regarded as lower bounds and as underestimates. Because profiling used bulk unsorted PBMCs, naive and antigen-experienced compartments could not be compared conclusively.

Sequenced input: blood. The receptor comes from a man older than 75 in good health.

The CDR3 protein is CASGPGSASTDTQYF. Here is the DNA: TGTGCCAGCGGTCCGGGGAGCGCCAGCACAGATACGCAGTATTTT. The sequence is built from TRBV7-9 and TRBJ2-3, and possibly TRBD2, on 5 matching bases. The CDR3 sequence holds 15 residues, the cysteine and phenylalanine included. Solely the CDR3 DNA is kept, with 45 bases framed from the first base. V and J are truncated by 8 bases and 0 bases respectively, leaving an intervening sequence of 15 bases. Per the germline V gene (reference sequence), SEHNR is the CDR1 and FQNEAQ is the CDR2.